This TCR beta chain is from a study of siplizumab effects on memory and regulatory T cells. TCRdb's table, derived via immunoSEQ multiplex PCR, lists solely in-frame clones and lacks some. The sample lists 90,000 to 130,000 clones; around 90% were seen once. The trim removed 3 bases at V and 2 bases at J, leaving 7 bases unmatched. CDR1 is SGHVS and CDR2 is FQNEAQ in the germline V gene. The CDR3 length is 16 residues. The chain joins TRBV7-8 to TRBJ1-5, with 7 bases identical to TRBD1. The receptor was isolated from a human donor in good health. Sample: CD4+ T cells sorted from blood. CDR3 nucleotide sequence: TGTGCCAGCAGCTTTCCACAGGGGATGGGCAATCAGCCCCAGCATTTT. Its translation is CASSFPQGMGNQPQHF.